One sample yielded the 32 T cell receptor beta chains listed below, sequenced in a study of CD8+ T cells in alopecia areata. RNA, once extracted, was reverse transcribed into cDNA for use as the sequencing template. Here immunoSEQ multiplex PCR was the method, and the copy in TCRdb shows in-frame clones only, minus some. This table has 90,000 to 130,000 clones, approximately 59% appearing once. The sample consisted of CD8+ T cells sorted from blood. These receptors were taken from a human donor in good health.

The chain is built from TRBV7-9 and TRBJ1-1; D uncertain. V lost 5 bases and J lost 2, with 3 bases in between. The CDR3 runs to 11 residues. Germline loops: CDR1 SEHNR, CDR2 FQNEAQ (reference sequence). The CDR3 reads CASSENTEAFF. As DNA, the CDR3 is TGTGCCAGCAGCGAAAACACTGAAGCTTTCTTT.

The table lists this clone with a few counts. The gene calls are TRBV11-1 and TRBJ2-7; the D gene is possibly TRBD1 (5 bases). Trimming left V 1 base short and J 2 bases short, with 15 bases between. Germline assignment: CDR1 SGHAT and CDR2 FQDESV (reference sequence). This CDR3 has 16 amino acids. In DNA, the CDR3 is TGTGCCAGCAGCTTAGATCACCAGGGTTCGGCCTACGAGCAGTACTTC. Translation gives CASSLDHQGSAYEQYF.

The CDR3 loop is CASSSQEGFGNTIYF. The CDR3, as DNA: TGCGCCAGCAGCTCCCAGGAGGGGTTTGGAAACACCATATATTTT. This chain links TRBV5-1 with TRBJ1-3; a possible D gene is TRBD1 (5 bases). V dropped 3 bases and J dropped 3 bases, with 13 bases sitting between them. The CDR3 is made up of 15 amino acids. Germline V CDR1 and CDR2: SGHRS, YFSETQ.

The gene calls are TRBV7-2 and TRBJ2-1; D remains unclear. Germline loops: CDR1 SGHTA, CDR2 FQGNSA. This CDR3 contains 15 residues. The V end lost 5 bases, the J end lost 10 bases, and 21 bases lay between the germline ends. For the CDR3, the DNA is TGTGCCAGCAGCCAGGTAGCCCAAGCGATGGAAGAGCAGTTCTTC. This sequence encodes CASSQVAQAMEEQFF.

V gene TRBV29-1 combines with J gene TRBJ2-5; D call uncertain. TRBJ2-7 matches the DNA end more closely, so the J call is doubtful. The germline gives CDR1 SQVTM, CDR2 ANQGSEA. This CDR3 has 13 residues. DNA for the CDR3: TGCAGCGTTGAAGATCCAAGATCCAACGAGCAGTACTTC. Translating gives CSVEDPRSNEQYF.

The CDR3 nucleotides read TGCAGCGCCCAGGACAGGTCCCACGAGCAGTACTTC. Protein: CSAQDRSHEQYF. The chain has TRBV29-1 and TRBJ2-7; 7 bases are shared with TRBD1. CDR3 length: 12 residues. CDR1 and CDR2 from the germline V gene are SQVTM and ANQGSEA. V trimming: 7 bases; J trimming: 5 bases; junction bases outside the gene matches: 8.

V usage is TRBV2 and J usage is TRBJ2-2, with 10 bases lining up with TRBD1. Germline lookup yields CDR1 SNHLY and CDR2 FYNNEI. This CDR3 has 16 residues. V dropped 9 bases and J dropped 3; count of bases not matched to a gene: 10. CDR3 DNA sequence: TGTGCCAGAGAGGGGGCCGGGACAGGGGACACCGGGGAGCTGTTTTTT. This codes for CAREGAGTGDTGELFF.

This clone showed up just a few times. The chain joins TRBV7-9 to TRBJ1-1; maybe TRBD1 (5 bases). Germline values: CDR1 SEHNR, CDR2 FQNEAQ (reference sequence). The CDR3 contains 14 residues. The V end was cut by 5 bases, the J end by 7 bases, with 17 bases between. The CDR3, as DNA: TGTGCCAGCAGCCCCATGGGGCCGCAGATTGAAGCTTTCTTT. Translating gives CASSPMGPQIEAFF.

CDR3 in DNA: TGTGCCAGCAGTTACAGCAGCGAGGGGACCCAGTACTTC. Translating it yields CASSYSSEGTQYF. The V call is TRBV6-5, the J call TRBJ2-5; maybe TRBD2 (5 bases). Per germline, CDR1 MNHEY and CDR2 SVGAGI. CDR3 length: 13 residues. The V gene lost 2 bases and the J gene lost 7 bases, with 11 bases spanning the gap.

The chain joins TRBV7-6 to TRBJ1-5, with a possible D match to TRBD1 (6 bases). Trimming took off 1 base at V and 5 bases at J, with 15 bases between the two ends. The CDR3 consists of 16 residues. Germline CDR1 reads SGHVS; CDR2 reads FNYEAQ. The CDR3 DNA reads TGTGCCAGCAGCTTAGGACAGGACGGCTGGGATCAGCCCCAGCATTTT. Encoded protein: CASSLGQDGWDQPQHF.

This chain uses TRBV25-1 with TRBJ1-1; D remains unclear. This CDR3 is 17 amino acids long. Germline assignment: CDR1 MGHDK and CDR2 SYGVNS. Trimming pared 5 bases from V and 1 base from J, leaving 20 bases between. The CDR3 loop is CASSSPPGRFTNTEAFF. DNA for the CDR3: TGTGCCAGCAGTTCCCCTCCCGGGAGGTTTACGAACACTGAAGCTTTCTTT.

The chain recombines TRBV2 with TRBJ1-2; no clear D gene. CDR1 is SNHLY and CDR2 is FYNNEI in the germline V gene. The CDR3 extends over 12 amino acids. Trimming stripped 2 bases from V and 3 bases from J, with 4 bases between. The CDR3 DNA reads TGTGCCAGCAGTGAAACCTACTATGGCTACACCTTC. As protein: CASSETYYGYTF.

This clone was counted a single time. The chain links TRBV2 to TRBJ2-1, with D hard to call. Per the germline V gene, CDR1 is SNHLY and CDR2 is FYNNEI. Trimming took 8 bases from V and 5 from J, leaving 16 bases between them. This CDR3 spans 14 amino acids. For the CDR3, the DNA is TGTGCCAGCTCTTACCTTTTACCTAACAATGAGCAGTTCTTC. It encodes CASSYLLPNNEQFF. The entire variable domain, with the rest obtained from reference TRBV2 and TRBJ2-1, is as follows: EPEVTQTPSHQVTQMGQEVILRCVPISNHLYFYWYRQILGQKVEFLVSFYNNEISEKSEIFDDQFSVERPDGSNFTLKIRSTKLEDSAMYFCASSYLLPNNEQFFGPGTRLTVL.

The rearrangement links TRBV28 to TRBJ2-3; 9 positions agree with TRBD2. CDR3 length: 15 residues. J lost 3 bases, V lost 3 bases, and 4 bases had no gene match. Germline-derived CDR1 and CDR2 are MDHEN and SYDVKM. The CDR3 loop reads CASSFSGGWTDTQYF. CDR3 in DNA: TGTGCCAGCAGTTTTAGCGGGGGTTGGACAGATACGCAGTATTTT.

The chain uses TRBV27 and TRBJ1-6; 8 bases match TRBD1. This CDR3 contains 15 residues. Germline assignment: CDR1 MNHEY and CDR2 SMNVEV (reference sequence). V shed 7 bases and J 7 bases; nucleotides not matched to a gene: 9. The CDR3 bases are TGTGCCAGCACCGCCATCGGGACAGGCAATTCACCCCTCCACTTT. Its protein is CASTAIGTGNSPLHF.

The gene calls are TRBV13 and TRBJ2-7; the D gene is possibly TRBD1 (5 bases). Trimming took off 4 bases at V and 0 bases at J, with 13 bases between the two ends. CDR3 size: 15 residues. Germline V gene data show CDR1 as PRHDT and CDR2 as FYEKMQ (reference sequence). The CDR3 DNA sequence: TGTGCCAGCAGCTCCCTCACAGGAAGCTCCTACGAGCAGTACTTC. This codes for CASSSLTGSSYEQYF.

Here the CDR3 reads CASSLAVGSEAFF. As DNA, the CDR3 is TGCGCCAGCAGCCTGGCGGTAGGGTCTGAAGCTTTCTTT. The gene calls are TRBV5-1 and TRBJ1-1; D not certain. V lost 4 bases and J lost 6, with 13 bases in between. Germline V gene data show CDR1 as SGHRS and CDR2 as YFSETQ. There are 13 residues in the CDR3.

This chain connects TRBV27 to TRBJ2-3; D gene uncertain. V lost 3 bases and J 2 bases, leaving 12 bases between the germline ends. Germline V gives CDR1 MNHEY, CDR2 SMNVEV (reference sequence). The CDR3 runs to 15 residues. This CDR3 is CASSFYYPDTDTQYF. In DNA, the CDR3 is TGTGCCAGCAGTTTTTACTATCCGGACACAGATACGCAGTATTTT.

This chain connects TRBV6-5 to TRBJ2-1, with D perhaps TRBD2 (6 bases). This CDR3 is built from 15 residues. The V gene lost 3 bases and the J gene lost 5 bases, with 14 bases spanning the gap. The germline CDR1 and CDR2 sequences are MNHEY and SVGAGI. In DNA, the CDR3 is TGTGCCAGCAGTTATGCCTCGGGGACTCACAATGAGCAGTTCTTC. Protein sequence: CASSYASGTHNEQFF.

The CDR3 is CASRERPYYEQYF. Written as DNA, the CDR3 is TGTGCCAGCAGAGAACGCCCCTACTACGAGCAGTACTTC. The V gene is TRBV13, the J gene TRBJ2-7; D remains ambiguous. The CDR3 sequence is 13 residues long. The germline gives CDR1 PRHDT, CDR2 FYEKMQ (reference sequence). V lost 6 bases to trimming and J lost 3 bases, with 12 bases between them.

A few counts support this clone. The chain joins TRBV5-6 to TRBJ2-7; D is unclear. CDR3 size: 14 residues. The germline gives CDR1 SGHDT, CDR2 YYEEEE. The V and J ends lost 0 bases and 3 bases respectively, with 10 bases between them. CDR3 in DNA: TGTGCCAGCAGCTTGGGCGGTTCCCGCTACGAGCAGTACTTC. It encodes CASSLGGSRYEQYF.

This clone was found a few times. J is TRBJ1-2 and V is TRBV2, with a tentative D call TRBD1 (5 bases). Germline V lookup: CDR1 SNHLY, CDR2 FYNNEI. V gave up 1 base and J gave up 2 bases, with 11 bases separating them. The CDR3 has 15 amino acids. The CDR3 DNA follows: TGTGCCAGCAGTGAAGATCCGGGGCTGAACTATGGCTACACCTTC. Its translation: CASSEDPGLNYGYTF.

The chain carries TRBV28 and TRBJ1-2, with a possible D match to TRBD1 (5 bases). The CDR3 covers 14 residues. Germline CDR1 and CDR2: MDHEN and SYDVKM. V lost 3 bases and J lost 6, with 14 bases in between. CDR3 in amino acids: CASSFAGEADGYTF. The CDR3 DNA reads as TGTGCCAGCAGTTTCGCGGGGGAAGCGGATGGCTACACCTTC.

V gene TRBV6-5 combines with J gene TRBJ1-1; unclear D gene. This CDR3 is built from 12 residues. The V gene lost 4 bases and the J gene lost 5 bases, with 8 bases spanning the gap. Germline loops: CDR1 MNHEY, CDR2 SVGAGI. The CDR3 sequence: CASSSTGTEAFF. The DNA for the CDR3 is TGTGCCAGCAGTTCCACGGGGACTGAAGCTTTCTTT.

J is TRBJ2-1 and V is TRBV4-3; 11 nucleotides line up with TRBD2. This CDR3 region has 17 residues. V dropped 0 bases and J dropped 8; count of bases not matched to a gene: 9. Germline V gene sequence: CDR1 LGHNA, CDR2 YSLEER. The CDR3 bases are TGCGCCAGCAGCCAAGATGTGGATAGCGGGGGGGAGTATGAGCAGTTCTTC. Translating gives CASSQDVDSGGEYEQFF.

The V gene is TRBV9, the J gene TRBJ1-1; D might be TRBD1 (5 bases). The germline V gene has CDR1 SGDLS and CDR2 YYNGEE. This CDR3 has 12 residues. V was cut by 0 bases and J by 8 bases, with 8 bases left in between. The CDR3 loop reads CASSVEGQEAFF. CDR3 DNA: TGTGCCAGCAGCGTAGAGGGGCAGGAAGCTTTCTTT.

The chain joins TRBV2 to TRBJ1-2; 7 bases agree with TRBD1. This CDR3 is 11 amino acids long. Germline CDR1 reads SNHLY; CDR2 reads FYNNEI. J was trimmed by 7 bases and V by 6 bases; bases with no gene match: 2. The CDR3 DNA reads TGTGCCAGCAGACAGGGGTTTGGCTACACCTTC. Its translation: CASRQGFGYTF.

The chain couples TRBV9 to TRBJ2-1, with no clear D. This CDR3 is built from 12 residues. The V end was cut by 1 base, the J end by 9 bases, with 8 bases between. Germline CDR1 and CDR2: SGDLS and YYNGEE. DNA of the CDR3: TGTGCCAGCAGCGTAAAAGAAAGTGAGCAGTTCTTC. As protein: CASSVKESEQFF.

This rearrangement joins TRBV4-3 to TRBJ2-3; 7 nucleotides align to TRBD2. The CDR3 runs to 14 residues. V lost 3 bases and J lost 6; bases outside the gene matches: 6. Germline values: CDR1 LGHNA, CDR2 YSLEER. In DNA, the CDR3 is TGCGCCAGCAGCCAGGGACGGGGGGTTGATACGCAGTATTTT. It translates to CASSQGRGVDTQYF.

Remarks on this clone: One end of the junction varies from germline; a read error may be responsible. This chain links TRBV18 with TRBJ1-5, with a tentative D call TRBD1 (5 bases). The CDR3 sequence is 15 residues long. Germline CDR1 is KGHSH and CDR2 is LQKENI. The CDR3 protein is CASSPRRGFNQPQHF. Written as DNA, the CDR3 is TGTGCCAGCTCCCCACGACGGGGCTTCAATCAGCCCCAGCATTTT.

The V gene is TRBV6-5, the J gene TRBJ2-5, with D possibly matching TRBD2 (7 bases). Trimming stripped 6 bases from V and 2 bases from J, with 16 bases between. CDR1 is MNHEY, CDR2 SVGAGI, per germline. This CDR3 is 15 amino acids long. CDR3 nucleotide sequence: TGTGCCAGCAGCCCGGAGGGGGGGAAACAAGAGACCCAGTACTTC. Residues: CASSPEGGKQETQYF.

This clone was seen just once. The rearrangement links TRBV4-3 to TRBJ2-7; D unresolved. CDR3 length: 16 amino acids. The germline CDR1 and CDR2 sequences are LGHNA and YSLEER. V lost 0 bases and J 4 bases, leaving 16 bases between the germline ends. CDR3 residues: CASSQEATEPIYEQYF. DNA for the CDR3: TGCGCCAGCAGCCAAGAAGCGACGGAACCTATTTACGAGCAGTACTTC.